Sequencing of this TCR beta chain was carried out in a study of cytomegalovirus exposure and HLA in healthy donors. Study-wide results and caveats: Under in vitro conditions, three CMV-associated chains were confirmed as specific for CMV antigens.

Worth noting for this clone: Its antigen is currently unknown.

Clones were read by immunoSEQ multiplex PCR, and TCRdb kept only the in-frame ones, dropping some. Among roughly 190,000 clones listed, more than 75% were seen once. Trimming stripped 3 bases from V and 13 bases from J, with 13 bases between. This CDR3 has 13 amino acids. Germline loops: CDR1 LNHDA, CDR2 SQIVND (reference sequence). Sequencing used PBMCs. The chain joins TRBV19 to TRBJ1-6; D is undetermined. This sequence was found in a man between 25 and 39 years old in good health and CMV-seropositive. CDR3 nucleotide sequence: TGTGCCAGTAGTATTTCGGCGCGGCGGCCCCTCCACTTT. Translated: CASSISARRPLHF. The complete variable domain, with remaining parts taken from reference TRBV19 and TRBJ1-6, reads DGGITQSPKYLFRKEGQNVTLSCEQNLNHDAMYWYRQDPGQGLRLIYYSQIVNDFQKGDIAEGYSVSREKKESFPLTVTSAQKNPTAFYLCASSISARRPLHFGNGTRLTVT.